Sequencing of this TCR beta chain was carried out in a study of T cell responses to AZD1222 COVID-19 vaccine (dated by TCRdb to the early 2020s). Regarding the complete study: A total of just over 230 trial participants underwent TCR sequencing, of whom around 200 received two doses of AZD1222 and roughly 25 received two doses of the MenACWY control vaccine. Trial participants were enrolled by age into 18-55, 56-69 and 70-plus year subgroups, with around 150, 28 and 57 TCR-sequenced participants respectively. The full study reports these points: Because no samples from the day 14 peak response were available, repertoires could be characterized only after the peak T cell response. Conclusions about previously exposed vaccinees are limited because only six or seven AZD1222 recipients were SARS-CoV-2 seropositive at baseline. Vaccine-associated CD4 TCRs spanned the whole spike protein, with dominant responses in regions 160-218 and 743-854. Most participants were white British and females outnumbered males, and the authors suggested that clonal diversity may have been underestimated. A significant rise in spike-specific TCR breadth and depth was observed after two AZD1222 doses relative to day 0 and relative to MenACWY recipients. In the small 56-69-year group, the increase in depth fell short of significance, most likely because of low power. Epitopes outside the regions mutated in the B.1.351 and B.1.1.7 variants were reportedly recognized by nearly half of the unique spike-specific TCRs.

The CDR3 regions of human TCRbeta chains were analyzed by immunosequencing. The original methods were these. Repertoire TCRs were matched against a reference library of SARS-CoV-2-specific TCRs generated with the MIRA antigen-specificity platform. Breadth was defined as the fraction of unique TCRs that were SARS-CoV-2-associated, and depth was defined as the fraction of total T cells that were SARS-CoV-2-associated. Using the MIRA data, every spike-specific TCR was mapped to the spike region that the TCR reacted to and assigned to either a CD4 or a CD8 class. Log10-transformed breadth and depth values were compared by one-way ANOVA with Sidak's multiple comparisons tests. The immuneACCESS repertoire file appears here via TCRdb, limited to in-frame rearrangements. These files lack a portion of the clones; in checked studies, under half of the deficit traces to unresolved V genes, and the cause of the others is not known. The DNA was the basis for D and trimming; V, J and clone size are from that table. A total of 150,000 or so clones appear in this sample, less than 95% of them only once. The ten top clones hold about 6% of the sample.

The time point label of this sample denotes: about 28 days (+/-7) after the second vaccine dose. AZD1222 recipients given second doses at about 4 weeks or at about 12 weeks were pooled, since spike-specific TCR depth and breadth were not found to differ between the two schedules. The vaccinee samples were drawn from two UK trials, COV001 and COV002, one of which was a single-blind randomized controlled phase 2/3 trial testing AZD1222 (ChAdOx1 nCoV-19) in healthy adults. For TCRbeta chain sequencing, PBMC samples were collected from trial participants at day 0 and at day 28 after the second dose. About this clone: Its antigen remains undetermined. The input lacks base qualities; no much larger clone sits a single base away.

Sequencing used peripheral blood, obtained 28 days after the second AZD1222 dose. This TCR derives from an adult who received the AZD1222 COVID-19 vaccine.

CDR3 protein: CASSYPSGRGETQYF. The nucleotides are TGTGCCAGCAGCTACCCTAGCGGGAGAGGAGAGACCCAGTACTTC. The rearrangement combines TRBV9 with TRBJ2-5; TRBD2 fits 10 bases in the junction. The CDR3, cysteine through phenylalanine, is 15 amino acids long. Of all the DNA, just the CDR3 is kept, 45 bases in frame from base 1. Trimming removed 4 bases from V and 4 bases from J; the gene matches leave 7 bases unexplained. The germline V gene supplies CDR1 SGDLS and CDR2 YYNGEE.